These 22 T cell receptor beta chains came from one sample sequenced in a study of T cell responses to AZD1222 COVID-19 vaccine. Sequencing was performed with immunoSEQ multiplex PCR; in TCRdb, only in-frame clones are kept and a portion is missing. The sample contains roughly 150,000 clones, around 90% of which appear only once. Sequencing was performed on peripheral blood, taken on day 0 of AZD1222 vaccination. The receptors stem from an adult in good health.

The chain employs TRBV3-1 (or the pseudogene TRBV3-2) and TRBJ2-3, with D maybe TRBD2 (6 bases). Trimming removed 4 bases from V and 2 bases from J, with 13 bases in between. CDR3 length equals 15 residues. The germline gives CDR1 LGHDT, CDR2 YNNKEL (reference sequence). In DNA form, the CDR3 reads TGTGCCAGCAGCCTAGGTGCTAGCGACACAGATACGCAGTATTTT. Protein sequence: CASSLGASDTDTQYF.

The chain links TRBV6-2 or TRBV6-3 to TRBJ1-5; perhaps TRBD1 as D (6 bases). Germline CDR1 reads MNHEY; CDR2 reads SVGEGT. The CDR3 covers 17 residues. Trimming took 4 bases from V and 0 from J, leaving 16 bases between them. CDR3 sequence: CASSLDRPGDSNQPQHF. The CDR3 DNA is TGTGCCAGCAGTTTGGACAGACCTGGAGATAGCAATCAGCCCCAGCATTTT.

The rearrangement links TRBV6-5 to TRBJ1-6, with TRBD1 identical over 9 bases. Trimming removed 5 bases from V and 10 bases from J; junction bases left unmatched: 6. Germline V CDR1 and CDR2: MNHEY, SVGAGI. The CDR3 length is 14 residues. In nucleotides, the CDR3 is TGTGCCAGCAGTCTGGGACAGGGCGGGTCACCCCTCCACTTT. This translates into CASSLGQGGSPLHF.

The chain carries TRBV19 and TRBJ2-7; 9 nucleotides agree with TRBD1. Germline lookup yields CDR1 LNHDA and CDR2 SQIVND (reference sequence). This CDR3 is built from 16 residues. Trimming cost V 6 bases and J 3 bases; bases outside gene matches: 12. For the CDR3, the DNA is TGTGCCAGTAGCGTCTTCCCCGGACAGGGGCTCTACGAGCAGTACTTC. Amino acids: CASSVFPGQGLYEQYF. Variable domain in full (rest from reference TRBV19 and TRBJ2-7): DGGITQSPKYLFRKEGQNVTLSCEQNLNHDAMYWYRQDPGQGLRLIYYSQIVNDFQKGDIAEGYSVSREKKESFPLTVTSAQKNPTAFYLCASSVFPGQGLYEQYFGPGTRLTVT.

The chain combines TRBV14 with TRBJ1-1; D is unclear. There are 15 residues in the CDR3. Germline lookup yields CDR1 SGHDN and CDR2 FVKESK. V lost 1 base, J lost 1 base, and 10 bases lay in between. CDR3 nucleotide sequence: TGTGCCAGCAGCCAAGCCGCCTTTTGGAACACTGAAGCTTTCTTT. Protein product: CASSQAAFWNTEAFF. Using reference TRBV14 and TRBJ1-1 for the parts outside the CDR3, the full variable domain is EAGVTQFPSHSVIEKGQTVTLRCDPISGHDNLYWYRRVMGKEIKFLLHFVKESKQDESGMPNNRFLAERTGGTYSTLKVQPAELEDSGVYFCASSQAAFWNTEAFFGQGTRLTVV.

The rearrangement uses TRBV28 and TRBJ2-7; the match to TRBD1 covers 7 bases. The CDR3 length is 14 residues. Germline CDR1 reads MDHEN; CDR2 reads SYDVKM. The J segment lost 3 bases and the V segment lost 2 bases, leaving 4 bases of the junction unmatched. The CDR3 sequence is CASSLRGQFYEQYF. The DNA of the CDR3 is TGTGCCAGCAGTTTAAGGGGACAGTTCTACGAGCAGTACTTC.

The chain links TRBV7-2 to TRBJ1-5; D is unresolved. CDR1 is SGHTA, CDR2 FQGNSA, per germline. V was cut by 3 bases and J by 1 base, with 7 bases left in between. The CDR3 covers 14 residues. CDR3 coding DNA: TGTGCCAGCAGCTTTGGGGAGAGCAATCAGCCCCAGCATTTT. Its translation: CASSFGESNQPQHF.

CDR3: CASSESVLNTEAFF. In DNA form, the CDR3 reads TGCGCCAGCAGTGAGTCGGTGTTGAACACTGAAGCTTTCTTT. V and J are TRBV10-2 and TRBJ1-1; no firm D call. The germline V and J ends were trimmed by 0 bases and 0 bases, with 5 bases remaining between them. Germline-derived CDR1 and CDR2 are WSHSY and SAAADI. This CDR3 is 14 amino acids long.

V is TRBV27 and J is TRBJ1-1, with TRBD1 as a possible D gene (5 bases). Between the trimmed V and J ends, which lost 4 bases and 0 bases, there was a span of 12 bases. Germline CDR1 reads MNHEY; CDR2 reads SMNVEV (reference sequence). There are 15 residues in the CDR3. The CDR3 loop is CASSSPPGLNTEAFF. CDR3 DNA: TGTGCCAGCAGTTCTCCGCCAGGGTTGAACACTGAAGCTTTCTTT.

The chain uses TRBV5-1 and TRBJ1-2; the D is unclear. This CDR3 spans 13 amino acids. Trimming took off 2 bases at V and 1 base at J, with 6 bases between the two ends. Per the germline V gene, CDR1 is SGHRS and CDR2 is YFSETQ. The CDR3 DNA is TGCGCCAGCAGCTTAAGGGTTAACTATGGCTACACCTTC. This sequence encodes CASSLRVNYGYTF.

The J gene is TRBJ1-5, the V gene TRBV4-1; D remains unclear. V lost 0 bases to trimming and J lost 0 bases, with 6 bases between them. This CDR3 region has 15 residues. Germline V gene data show CDR1 as MGHRA and CDR2 as YSYEKL. CDR3 sequence: CASSQEEGSNQPQHF. The CDR3 nucleotides read TGCGCCAGCAGCCAAGAGGAGGGTAGCAATCAGCCCCAGCATTTT.

This clone was picked up one time. This chain uses TRBV6-1 with TRBJ1-1; D possibly corresponds to TRBD1 (5 bases). CDR3 size: 16 residues. Looked up from germline, CDR1 is MNHNS and CDR2 is SASEGT. The V gene lost 4 bases and the J gene lost 3 bases, with 18 bases spanning the gap. In nucleotides, the CDR3 is TGTGCCAGCAGTGCTCTTCGACAGCGGGGGGACACTGAAGCTTTCTTT. It is translated as CASSALRQRGDTEAFF.

The chain uses TRBV9 and TRBJ2-1, with 9 bases lining up with TRBD1. Germline CDR1 SGDLS, CDR2 YYNGEE. The V segment lost 4 bases and the J segment 9 bases; nucleotides outside the gene matches: 14. CDR3 length equals 16 residues. In DNA, the CDR3 is TGTGCCAGCAGCCCCCACCCGGACAGGGGATCTGGTGAGCAGTTCTTC. This encodes CASSPHPDRGSGEQFF.

This clone was detected a few times. This chain joins TRBV5-4 and TRBJ2-3; 9 bases match TRBD1. CDR1 SGHNT and CDR2 YYREEE come from the germline V gene (reference sequence). This CDR3 comprises 15 residues. The V segment lost 1 base and the J segment 1 base; nucleotides outside the gene matches: 1. The CDR3 bases are TGTGCCAGCAGCTTGAGGACAGGGGGCACAGATACGCAGTATTTT. Its protein is CASSLRTGGTDTQYF.

Concerning this clone itself: One end of the junction does not line up with germline, which may come from a read error. The chain recombines TRBV7-9 with TRBJ2-1; 12 nucleotides align to TRBD2. The CDR3 loop spans 13 amino acids. Per germline, CDR1 SEHNR and CDR2 FQNEAQ (reference sequence). The CDR3 reads CASSLGALAGGVF. The CDR3 bases are TGTGCCAGCAGCTTAGGTGCACTAGCGGGGGGTGTCTTC.

This chain joins TRBV4-1 and TRBJ1-5, with D unresolved. The CDR3 loop spans 13 amino acids. Germline V gene data show CDR1 as MGHRA and CDR2 as YSYEKL. V lost 5 bases to trimming and J lost 9 bases, with 14 bases between them. The CDR3 DNA follows: TGCGCCAGCAGCGCCGGGATCAATTCGCCCCAGCATTTT. Translated: CASSAGINSPQHF.

A note on this clone: A junction boundary mismatches the germline segment, possibly from a read error. The gene calls are TRBV11-2 and TRBJ2-7, with unresolved D. The CDR3 totals 12 residues. The germline gives CDR1 SGHAT, CDR2 FQNNGV. The CDR3 bases are TGTGCCAGCAGCCCCATAAGCTCCAACCCCCACTTC. Its protein product is CASSPISSNPHF. The entire variable domain, with the rest obtained from reference TRBV11-2 and TRBJ2-7, is as follows: EAGVAQSPRYKIIEKRQSVAFWCNPISGHATLYWYQQILGQGPKLLIQFQNNGVVDDSQLPKDRFSAERLKGVDSTLKIQPAKLEDSAVYLCASSPISSNPHFGPGTRLTVT.

The V gene is TRBV21-1, the J gene TRBJ2-7; no DNA check was done on the table's D call, TRBD2. TRBV21-1 is listed as a pseudogene. This CDR3 comprises 17 residues. Here the CDR3 DNA reads TGTGCCAGCAGCAAAGGGTTAGCGTATAGGCCCACCTACGAGCAGTACTTC. Amino acids: CASSKGLAYRPTYEQYF.

V and J are TRBV29-1 and TRBJ1-3; 9 bases fit TRBD1. Germline CDR1 and CDR2: SQVTM and ANQGSEA. CDR3 length: 14 amino acids. The V and J ends lost 7 bases and 3 bases, in that order; junction bases with no gene match: 7. The CDR3 loop reads CSARTGVGGNTIYF. CDR3 nucleotide sequence: TGCAGCGCCCGGACAGGGGTGGGTGGAAACACCATATATTTT. Supplemented by reference TRBV29-1 and TRBJ1-3, the full variable domain reads SAVISQKPSRDICQRGTSLTIQCQVDSQVTMMFWYRQQPGQSLTLIATANQGSEATYESGFVIDKFPISRPNLTFSTLTVSNMSPEDSSIYLCSARTGVGGNTIYFGEGSWLTVV.

This chain joins TRBV27 and TRBJ1-2, with D possibly matching TRBD1 (6 bases). Between the trimmed V and J ends, which lost 3 bases and 3 bases, there was a span of 17 bases. The germline V gene encodes CDR1 MNHEY and CDR2 SMNVEV (reference sequence). The CDR3 runs 16 residues. The CDR3 here is CASSFQGLAGDYGYTF. In DNA form, the CDR3 reads TGTGCCAGCAGTTTTCAGGGGTTGGCAGGGGACTATGGCTACACCTTC.

This clone has more than one count but fewer than ten. This chain links TRBV7-3 with TRBJ1-2; 9 bases are a match to TRBD1. The length of the CDR3 is 13 residues. The germline V gene has CDR1 SGHTA and CDR2 FQGTGA. V lost 5 bases to trimming and J lost 7 bases; unmatched junction nucleotides: 5. CDR3 nucleotide sequence: TGTGCCAGCAGCGCGGACAGGGGAGGTGGCTACACCTTC. Amino acids: CASSADRGGGYTF. The variable domain in full, with the rest retrieved from reference TRBV7-3 and TRBJ1-2, is GAGVSQTPSNKVTEKGKYVELRCDPISGHTALYWYRQSLGQGPEFLIYFQGTGAADDSGLPNDRFFAVRPEGSVSTLKIQRTERGDSAVYLCASSADRGGGYTFGSGTRLTVV.

This clone came up a few times. This rearrangement joins TRBV28 to TRBJ2-1; 7 positions match TRBD1. Germline V CDR1 and CDR2: MDHEN, SYDVKM. V dropped 5 bases and J dropped 3; count of bases not matched to a gene: 13. The CDR3 extends over 17 amino acids. The CDR3 region has the DNA TGTGCCAGCAGTCCCAGGGGTAACAGGGGATTCTACAATGAGCAGTTCTTC. Its protein product is CASSPRGNRGFYNEQFF.